A single sample gave rise to the 20 T cell receptor beta chains below, sequenced in a study of early T cells in non-severe SARS-CoV-2 infection. TCRdb recomputed calls from the 5' RACE reads with MiXCR, one row per CDR3 protein. The profile shows around 62,000 distinct CDR3 sequences, around 11% of them singletons. Sequenced material: whole blood. The receptors originated from an adult who was a healthcare worker with PCR-confirmed SARS-CoV-2 infection or an uninfected control (not recorded which).

In its sample, this clonotype was seen many times. The chain links TRBV28 to TRBJ2-4, with D maybe TRBD1 (5 bases). Per the germline V gene, CDR1 is MDHEN and CDR2 is SYDVKM. Trimming shortened V by 3 bases and J by 4 bases, and 13 bases separated the two germline ends. There are 15 residues in the CDR3. The CDR3 DNA reads as TGTGCCAGCAGTTTCAAAAGGGGCAGTAAAAACATTCAGTACTTC. Its translation: CASSFKRGSKNIQYF.

This clonotype was recorded at least ten times. The chain is built from TRBV28 and TRBJ2-7, with D perhaps TRBD2 (5 bases). Trimming removed 6 bases from V and 6 bases from J, with 9 bases in between. Germline assignment: CDR1 MDHEN and CDR2 SYDVKM. The CDR3 length is 11 residues. CDR3 bases: TGTGCCAGCAGACTAGAGGGCGAGCAGTACTTC. Translation: CASRLEGEQYF.

This clonotype was detected a few times. The chain has TRBV7-8 and TRBJ2-4; a weak D match, TRBD2 (6 bases). Trimming took off 4 bases at V and 5 bases at J, with 18 bases between the two ends. Germline CDR1 is SGHVS and CDR2 is FQNEAQ. This CDR3 contains 16 residues. The CDR3 reads CASSSAGGEDQNIQYF. CDR3 DNA sequence: TGTGCCAGCAGCTCAGCCGGTGGGGAGGACCAAAACATTCAGTACTTC. The full variable domain, completed using reference TRBV7-8 and TRBJ2-4, is GAGVSQSPRYKVAKRGQDVALRCDPISGHVSLFWYQQALGQGPEFLTYFQNEAQLDKSGLPSDRFFAERPEGSVSTLKIQRTQQEDSAVYLCASSSAGGEDQNIQYFGAGTRLSVL.

The chain joins TRBV7-9 to TRBJ2-1; 7 nucleotides line up with TRBD1. The germline V gene encodes CDR1 SEHNR and CDR2 FQNEAQ (reference sequence). V shed 4 bases, J shed 13 bases, and the junction held 4 bases outside the gene matches. This CDR3 contains 11 residues. CDR3 DNA sequence: TGTGCCAGCAGCTCAGACAGGGTCCAGTTCTTC. Translating gives CASSSDRVQFF. The full variable domain, its missing parts supplied by reference TRBV7-9 and TRBJ2-1, is DTGVSQNPRHKITKRGQNVTFRCDPISEHNRLYWYRQTLGQGPEFLTYFQNEAQLEKSRLLSDRFSAERPKGSFSTLEIQRTEQGDSAMYLCASSSDRVQFFGPGTRLTVL.

This clonotype was observed a few times. The genes are TRBV7-8 and TRBJ2-3, with TRBD2 matching 7 bases. This CDR3 spans 16 amino acids. Germline CDR1 is SGHVS and CDR2 is FQNEAQ. Losses at the gene ends were 3 bases for V and 5 bases for J; bases not matched to a gene: 11. The CDR3 loop reads CASSFSGVRREDTQYF. The CDR3 nucleotides read TGTGCCAGCAGCTTCAGCGGGGTCCGGAGGGAAGATACGCAGTATTTT.

This clonotype was seen repeatedly, ten times or more. V and J are TRBV2 and TRBJ2-3, with D possibly being TRBD1 (6 bases). From germline, CDR1 is SNHLY and CDR2 FYNNEI. The CDR3 spans 15 residues. V lost 4 bases to trimming and J lost 3 bases, with 14 bases between them. The CDR3 loop reads CASSGNREETDTQYF. CDR3 in DNA: TGTGCCAGCAGTGGGAACAGGGAAGAGACAGATACGCAGTATTTT. Looking up the rest from reference TRBV2 and TRBJ2-3 gives the full variable domain: EPEVTQTPSHQVTQMGQEVILRCVPISNHLYFYWYRQILGQKVEFLVSFYNNEISEKSEIFDDQFSVERPDGSNFTLKIRSTKLEDSAMYFCASSGNREETDTQYFGPGTRLTVL.

The sample holds many counts of this clonotype. This chain uses TRBV30 with TRBJ1-5, with 7 bases identical to TRBD1. The ends lost 2 bases at V and 4 bases at J; junction bases unmatched: 2. CDR1 GTSNPN and CDR2 SVGIG come from the germline V gene (reference sequence). This CDR3 is built from 13 residues. CDR3 amino acids: CAWSRDRNQPQHF. The DNA of the CDR3 is TGTGCCTGGAGTAGGGACAGAAATCAGCCCCAGCATTTT. The variable domain in full, with the rest retrieved from reference TRBV30 and TRBJ1-5, is SQTIHQWPATLVQPVGSPLSLECTVEGTSNPNLYWYRQAAGRGLQLLFYSVGIGQISSEVPQNLSASRPQDRQFILSSKKLLLSDSGFYLCAWSRDRNQPQHFGDGTRLSIL.

V gene TRBV19 combines with J gene TRBJ2-2; TRBD1 agrees at 7 bases. The germline gives CDR1 LNHDA, CDR2 SQIVND (reference sequence). The CDR3 is 16 amino acids. J gave up 5 bases and V 5 bases, and 11 bases lay outside the gene matches. This chain's CDR3 is CASSLSGTGVTGELFF. Here the CDR3 DNA reads TGTGCCAGTAGTCTCTCCGGTACAGGGGTGACCGGGGAGCTGTTTTTT.

The chain recombines TRBV28 with TRBJ2-7, with 8 bases that match TRBD1. This CDR3 comprises 14 residues. Germline CDR1 is MDHEN and CDR2 is SYDVKM. Unmatched junction bases numbered 9, after V lost 8 bases and J lost 3 bases. The CDR3 spells CASRSGTGYYEQYF. The CDR3 bases are TGTGCCAGCCGGTCCGGGACAGGATACTACGAGCAGTACTTC.

This clonotype was recorded a few times. The V and J genes are TRBV5-1 and TRBJ1-2, with 7 bases aligning to TRBD1. Germline V lookup: CDR1 SGHRS, CDR2 YFSETQ. The CDR3 is made up of 12 amino acids. Losses at the gene ends were 5 bases for V and 6 bases for J; bases not matched to a gene: 4. The CDR3 DNA is TGCGCCAGCAGTTGGGACAGAGATGGCTACACCTTC. Translating it yields CASSWDRDGYTF.

V usage is TRBV28 and J usage is TRBJ2-1, with D perhaps assigned TRBD1 or TRBD2 (6 bases each). CDR3 length: 14 residues. Per germline, CDR1 MDHEN and CDR2 SYDVKM. V was pared by 5 bases and J by 12 bases, with 20 bases between. For the CDR3, the DNA is TGTGCCAGCAGTACGGCCGGGGGCGTTGAATGGCAGTTCTTC. Translated: CASSTAGGVEWQFF.

In this sample, this clonotype turned up many times. J is TRBJ2-1 and V is TRBV7-9; D gene unclear. This CDR3 region has 13 residues. Germline assignment: CDR1 SEHNR and CDR2 FQNEAQ (reference sequence). V shed 1 base and J shed 2 bases, with 3 bases lying between them. The CDR3 region is CASSLGPYNEQFF. The CDR3 nucleotides are TGTGCCAGCAGCTTAGGGCCCTACAATGAGCAGTTCTTC.

This clonotype was counted ten times or more. V usage is TRBV11-2 and J usage is TRBJ1-4; D is uncertain. The CDR3 spans 15 residues. Germline-derived CDR1 and CDR2 are SGHAT and FQNNGV. Trimming cost V 1 base and J 4 bases, with 10 bases left between them. CDR3 amino acids: CASSLGAANNEKLFF. The CDR3 coding sequence is TGTGCCAGCAGCTTAGGGGCAGCCAATAATGAAAAACTGTTTTTT.

This clonotype showed up many times. The V and J genes are TRBV5-1 and TRBJ2-3; D not certain. The germline CDR1 and CDR2 sequences are SGHRS and YFSETQ. V shed 0 bases and J shed 0 bases, with 8 bases lying between them. There are 15 residues in the CDR3. The CDR3 spells CASSLADQSTDTQYF. The DNA of the CDR3 is TGCGCCAGCAGCTTGGCCGACCAGAGCACAGATACGCAGTATTTT.

This clonotype appeared a few times. V and J are TRBV5-1 and TRBJ2-1; D is undetermined. V lost 5 bases and J lost 4, with 16 bases in between. The CDR3 extends over 15 amino acids. The germline V gene has CDR1 SGHRS and CDR2 YFSETQ. The CDR3 sequence: CASSSDTSGYNEQFF. The CDR3, as DNA: TGCGCCAGCAGTTCTGACACCTCTGGGTACAATGAGCAGTTCTTC.

This clonotype was recorded a few times. The chain has TRBV25-1 and TRBJ2-1, with a weak D call TRBD2 (6 bases). V shed 8 bases and J shed 3 bases, with 11 bases lying between them. The CDR3 has 13 amino acids. Germline-derived CDR1 and CDR2 are MGHDK and SYGVNS. The CDR3 region is CASHSGNYNEQFF. In DNA, the CDR3 is TGTGCCAGCCATAGCGGAAACTACAATGAGCAGTTCTTC.

This clonotype was detected a few times. This chain connects TRBV28 to TRBJ2-3, with TRBD1 identical over 9 bases. Germline V gene lookup returns CDR1 MDHEN and CDR2 SYDVKM. The junction had 12 bases not matched to a gene; V was cut back by 5 bases and J by 3 bases. There are 17 residues in the CDR3. The CDR3 here is CASSPSRRDRDTDTQYF. The DNA of the CDR3 is TGTGCCAGCAGTCCTTCCCGCCGGGACAGGGATACAGATACGCAGTATTTT. The whole variable domain, remainder taken from reference TRBV28 and TRBJ2-3, is DVKVTQSSRYLVKRTGEKVFLECVQDMDHENMFWYRQDPGLGLRLIYFSYDVKMKEKGDIPEGYSVSREKKERFSLILESASTNQTSMYLCASSPSRRDRDTDTQYFGPGTRLTVL.

The V gene is TRBV20-1, the J gene TRBJ2-2; D is unclear. CDR1 is DFQATT and CDR2 is SNEGSKA in the germline V gene (reference sequence). V was trimmed by 0 bases and J by 6 bases, leaving 8 bases between them. The length of the CDR3 is 13 residues. The DNA of the CDR3 is TGCAGTGCTAGAGATTCAGTTTCCGGGGAGCTGTTTTTT. Protein product: CSARDSVSGELFF.

The chain carries TRBV19 and TRBJ2-7; 10 bases align to TRBD2. This CDR3 is built from 15 residues. Germline CDR1 is LNHDA and CDR2 is SQIVND (reference sequence). V lost 4 bases, J lost 3 bases, and 6 bases stayed unmatched. CDR3 in DNA: TGTGCCAGTAGTAAACAAGCGGGAGGGCGCTACGAGCAGTACTTC. This encodes CASSKQAGGRYEQYF.

This clonotype showed up just a few times. The genes are TRBV20-1 and TRBJ2-7; 11 bases match TRBD1. This CDR3 contains 16 residues. Per germline, CDR1 DFQATT and CDR2 SNEGSKA (reference sequence). Trimming cost V 2 bases and J 6 bases; bases outside gene matches: 12. The CDR3 reads CSARPRWTGGSREQYF. The CDR3 DNA reads as TGCAGTGCTAGACCCCGTTGGACAGGGGGCTCTCGCGAGCAGTACTTC.